This TCR beta chain was retrieved from a study of shared clonotypes between healthy human individuals. Splitting of CD4+ cells produced CD45RA+ naive and CD45RA-negative memory subsets. Comment on this clone: Its specificity is not known.

CDR1 SGHRS and CDR2 YFSETQ come from the germline V gene. V dropped 3 bases and J dropped 5; count of bases not matched to a gene: 1. The CDR3 runs 15 residues. Assay used: immunoSEQ multiplex PCR; TCRdb lists only in-frame clones, some missing. The table has about 600,000 clones, about 97% seen once. General study points: Rarefaction analysis demonstrated incomplete sorted-subset sequencing notwithstanding large depth.

This clonotype was obtained from a woman aged 25-40 years in good health. The gene calls are TRBV5-1 and TRBJ2-5, with 16 positions matching TRBD2. Sequenced: naive CD4+ T cells sorted from blood. Subset noted: CD45RA+ positively selected. CDR3 nucleotide sequence: TGCGCCAGCAGCTCGGGACTAGCGGGAGGGGAGACCCAGTACTTC. Translation gives CASSSGLAGGETQYF.